The TCR beta chain under discussion was sequenced for a study of blood T cell repertoires in COVID-19 (dated by TCRdb to between 2020 and 2021). Regarding the research as a whole: The collaborator samples originated in the United States, Italy and Spain and spanned the acute and convalescent phases of COVID-19. The prospective study material was composed of cDNA or gDNA derived from T cells, B-cell-depleted T cells, or PBMCs. The dataset comprised deeply sampled blood TCRbeta repertoires from subjects exposed to, actively infected with, or recovered from COVID-19. The repertoires were released in a freely available public database meant as a resource for research on the immune response to SARS-CoV-2. Samples were obtained from the ongoing ImmuneRACE study (first 160 participants) and from over a thousand subjects provided by 6 global collaborators. A de-identified subject ID, COVID-19 status, age in years and sex were almost always included in the sample metadata. HLA class I and class II types, where available, came from metadata supplied by the sample provider rather than from assay-based typing.

TCRbeta CDR3 regions were amplified from genomic DNA using the immunoSEQ Assay, a bias-controlled multiplex PCR. The paper's processing steps were these. The number of nucleated cells in each sample was estimated from the amplification of reference gene primers within the assay. To quantify the absolute abundance of each unique TCRbeta CDR3 rearrangement, sequence reads were collapsed and filtered. For each sample, productive Simpson clonality was calculated as the square root of Simpson's diversity index over productive rearrangements. TCRdb took over this immuneACCESS table, retaining in-frame rearrangements with V and J assigned. Such tables are incomplete; in checked studies, under half of the missing clones stem from an unresolved V gene, and the remainder is unexplained. Clone size and the V and J calls come from that table; the DNA yielded D and trimming. The sample table records about 44,000 clones; around 84% of these occur just once. Of the sample, roughly two fifths falls within the top ten clones.

Collaborating institutions collected whole blood in K2EDTA tubes following their own protocols. For TCRbeta analysis, collaborators shipped samples as frozen whole blood, isolated PBMCs, or DNA extracted from either of those sample types. This clone has only one observation. Its antigen is still unknown. No qualities accompany the bases; no much larger clone lies one base away. The germline V gene (reference sequence) sets CDR1 to SSHAT and CDR2 to FNYEAQ. The CDR3 holds 18 amino acids from the cysteine to the phenylalanine. The kept DNA is CDR3 alone, 54 bases in frame from the first base. The germline V end is reduced by 1 base and the J end by 0 bases; junction bases left unmatched: 8. Study-wide conclusions, independent of this receptor: The amount of clinical and demographic metadata varied by source and participant and was provided uncurated.

The TCR sequence derives from a human donor in a cohort sampled during active COVID-19. Sequenced input: peripheral blood. The chain links TRBV7-7 with TRBJ2-3; 9 central nucleotides agree with TRBD1. CDR3 loop: CASSLEVWDRDSTDTQYF. The nucleotides read TGTGCCAGCAGCTTAGAAGTATGGGACAGGGATAGCACAGATACGCAGTATTTT.